The table lists the clone carrying this T cell receptor beta chain with a few counts. Its specificity is not known. Together with a sample-barcoded 5' primer, a J-beta primer mix was included in a second PCR lasting roughly 6 to 12 cycles. TCRdb re-analysed the 5' RACE reads in MiXCR, keeping a single row per CDR3 protein. The sample lists roughly 1.9 million distinct CDR3 sequences, 35% to 50% occurring once. The data were taken from a study of blood T cells in healthy people across ages. Findings and limits, study-wide: Among long-lived donors, naive CD4+ cells were more numerous and diversity higher than in aged donors.

Trimming left V 1 base short and J 2 bases short, with 11 bases between. This CDR3 has 14 amino acids. Germline V lookup: CDR1 SQVTM, CDR2 ANQGSEA. Healthy Russian Caucasian donors spanned ages about 6 to 100 years. The specimen was blood. The TCR originated in a human donor in good health. The V gene is TRBV29-1, the J gene TRBJ1-2; D gene uncertain. The CDR3 spells CSVEGSESNYGYTF. CDR3 DNA: TGCAGCGTTGAAGGGTCAGAAAGCAACTATGGCTACACCTTC.